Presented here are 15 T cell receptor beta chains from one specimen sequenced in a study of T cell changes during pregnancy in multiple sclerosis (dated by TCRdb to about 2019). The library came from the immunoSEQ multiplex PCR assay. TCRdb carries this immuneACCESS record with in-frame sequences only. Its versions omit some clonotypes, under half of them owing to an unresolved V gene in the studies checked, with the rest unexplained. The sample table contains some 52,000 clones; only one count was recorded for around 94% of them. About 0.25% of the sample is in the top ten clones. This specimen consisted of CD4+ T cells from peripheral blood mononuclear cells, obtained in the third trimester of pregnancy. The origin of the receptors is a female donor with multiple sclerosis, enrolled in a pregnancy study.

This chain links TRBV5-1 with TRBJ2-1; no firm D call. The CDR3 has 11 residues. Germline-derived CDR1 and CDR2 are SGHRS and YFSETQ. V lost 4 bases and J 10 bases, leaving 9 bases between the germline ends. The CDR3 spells CASSDLDEQFF. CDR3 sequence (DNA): TGCGCCAGCAGCGACTTAGACGAGCAGTTCTTC.

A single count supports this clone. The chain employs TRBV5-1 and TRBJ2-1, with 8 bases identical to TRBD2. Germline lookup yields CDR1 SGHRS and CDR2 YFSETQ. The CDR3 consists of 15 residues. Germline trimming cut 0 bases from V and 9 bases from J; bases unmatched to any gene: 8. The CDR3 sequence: CASSLVDQAGGEQFF. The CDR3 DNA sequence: TGCGCCAGCAGCTTGGTCGACCAGGCGGGGGGTGAGCAGTTCTTC.

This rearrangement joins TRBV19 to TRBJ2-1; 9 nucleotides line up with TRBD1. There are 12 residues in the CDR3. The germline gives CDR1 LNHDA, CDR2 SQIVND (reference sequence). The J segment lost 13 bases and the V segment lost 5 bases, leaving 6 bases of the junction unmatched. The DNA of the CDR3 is TGTGCCAGTAGTTTGGGGACAGGGCCTCAGTTCTTC. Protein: CASSLGTGPQFF.

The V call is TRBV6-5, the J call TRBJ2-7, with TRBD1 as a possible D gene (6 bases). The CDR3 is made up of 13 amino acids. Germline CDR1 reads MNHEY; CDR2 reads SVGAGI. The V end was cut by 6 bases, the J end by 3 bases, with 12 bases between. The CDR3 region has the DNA TGTGCCAGCAGACCCACAGGGATCTACGAGCAGTACTTC. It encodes CASRPTGIYEQYF.

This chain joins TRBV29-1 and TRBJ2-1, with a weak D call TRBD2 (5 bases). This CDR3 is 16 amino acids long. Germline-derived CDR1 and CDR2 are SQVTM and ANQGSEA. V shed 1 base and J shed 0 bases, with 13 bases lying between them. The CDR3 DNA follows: TGCAGCGTTGAAGTCCTAGCTCTGAGCTCCTACAATGAGCAGTTCTTC. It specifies CSVEVLALSSYNEQFF.

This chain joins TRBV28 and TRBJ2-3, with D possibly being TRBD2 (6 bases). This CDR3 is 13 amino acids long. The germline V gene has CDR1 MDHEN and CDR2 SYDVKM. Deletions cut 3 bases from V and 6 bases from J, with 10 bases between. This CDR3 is CASSLVEGDTQYF. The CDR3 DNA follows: TGTGCCAGCAGTTTGGTGGAGGGGGATACGCAGTATTTT. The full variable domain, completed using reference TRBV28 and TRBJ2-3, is DVKVTQSSRYLVKRTGEKVFLECVQDMDHENMFWYRQDPGLGLRLIYFSYDVKMKEKGDIPEGYSVSREKKERFSLILESASTNQTSMYLCASSLVEGDTQYFGPGTRLTVL.

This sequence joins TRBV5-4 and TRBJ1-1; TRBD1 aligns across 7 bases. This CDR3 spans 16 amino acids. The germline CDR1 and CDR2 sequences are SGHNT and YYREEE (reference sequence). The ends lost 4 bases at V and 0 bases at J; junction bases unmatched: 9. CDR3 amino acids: CASSPRDSYMNTEAFF. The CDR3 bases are TGTGCCAGCAGCCCCCGGGACAGTTACATGAACACTGAAGCTTTCTTT.

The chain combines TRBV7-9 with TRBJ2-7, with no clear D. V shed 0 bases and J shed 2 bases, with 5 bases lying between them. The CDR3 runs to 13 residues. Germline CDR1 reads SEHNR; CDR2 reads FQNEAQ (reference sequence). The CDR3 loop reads CASSLAPTYEQYF. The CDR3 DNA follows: TGTGCCAGCAGCTTAGCCCCTACCTACGAGCAGTACTTC.

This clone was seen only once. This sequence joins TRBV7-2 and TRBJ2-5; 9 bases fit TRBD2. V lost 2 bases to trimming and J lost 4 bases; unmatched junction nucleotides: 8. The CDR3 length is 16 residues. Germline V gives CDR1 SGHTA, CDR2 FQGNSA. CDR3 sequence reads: CASSLLVAGVGETQYF. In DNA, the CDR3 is TGTGCCAGCAGCTTACTCGTAGCGGGGGTGGGAGAGACCCAGTACTTC.

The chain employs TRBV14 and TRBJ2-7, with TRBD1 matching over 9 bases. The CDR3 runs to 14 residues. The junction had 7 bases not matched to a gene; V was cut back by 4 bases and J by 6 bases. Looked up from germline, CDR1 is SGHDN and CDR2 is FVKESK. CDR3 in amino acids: CASSRSGTGREQYF. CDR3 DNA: TGTGCCAGCAGCCGATCCGGGACAGGGCGCGAGCAGTACTTC.

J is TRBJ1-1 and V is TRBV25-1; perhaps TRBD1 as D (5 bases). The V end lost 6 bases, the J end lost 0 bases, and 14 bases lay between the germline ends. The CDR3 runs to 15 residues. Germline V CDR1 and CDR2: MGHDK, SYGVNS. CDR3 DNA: TGTGCCAGCAGAGGGAAGCAGGGAATGAACACTGAAGCTTTCTTT. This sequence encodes CASRGKQGMNTEAFF.

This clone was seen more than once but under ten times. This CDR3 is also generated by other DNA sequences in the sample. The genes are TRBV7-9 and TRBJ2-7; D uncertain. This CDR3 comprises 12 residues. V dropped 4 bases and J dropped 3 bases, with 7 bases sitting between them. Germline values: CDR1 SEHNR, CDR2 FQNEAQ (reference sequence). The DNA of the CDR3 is TGTGCCAGCAGCTCTAGTGGCTACGAGCAGTACTTC. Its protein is CASSSSGYEQYF.

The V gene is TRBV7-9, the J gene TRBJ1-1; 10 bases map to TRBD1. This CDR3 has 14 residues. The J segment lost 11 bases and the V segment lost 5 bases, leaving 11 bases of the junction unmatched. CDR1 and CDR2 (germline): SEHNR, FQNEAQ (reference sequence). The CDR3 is CASSLGTGEEWAFF. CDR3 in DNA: TGTGCCAGCAGCCTGGGGACAGGGGAGGAATGGGCTTTCTTT.

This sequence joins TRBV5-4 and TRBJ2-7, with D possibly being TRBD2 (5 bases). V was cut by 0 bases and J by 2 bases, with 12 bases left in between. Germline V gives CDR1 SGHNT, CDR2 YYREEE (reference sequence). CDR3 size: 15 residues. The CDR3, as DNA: TGTGCCAGCAGCTTGGCCGGGGTAGGAGCCTACGAGCAGTACTTC. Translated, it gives CASSLAGVGAYEQYF.

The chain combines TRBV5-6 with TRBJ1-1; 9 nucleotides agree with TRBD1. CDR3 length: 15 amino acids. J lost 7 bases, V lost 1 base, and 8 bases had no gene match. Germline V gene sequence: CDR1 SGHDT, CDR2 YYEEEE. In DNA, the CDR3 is TGTGCCAGCAGCTTGAGGGACAGGGATTTTGGTGAAGCTTTCTTT. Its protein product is CASSLRDRDFGEAFF.